What follows are 16 T cell receptor beta chains derived from one specimen sequenced in a study of molecular identifiers for immune sequencing clone quantification. Each CDR3 protein gets one entry after TCRdb re-called the PCR reads with MiXCR. This sample has approximately 500,000 distinct CDR3 sequences, with around 23% found just once. The sample was naive CD8+ T cells from blood, with Jurkat cell RNA spiked in. Subset defined: FACS-sorted CD8+CD4-CCR7+CD45RA+ naive T cells. These TCRs come from a human donor in good health. Some libraries in this study had Jurkat cell RNA spiked in.

This clonotype was found a few times. The chain carries TRBV12-3 or TRBV12-4 and TRBJ2-7; the D gene could be TRBD1 or TRBD2 (5 bases each). V was cut by 1 base and J by 9 bases, with 13 bases left in between. CDR3 length: 13 residues. The CDR3 loop reads CASSLVEWDGQYF. CDR3 sequence (DNA): TGTGCCAGCAGTTTAGTGGAGTGGGACGGGCAGTACTTC.

V gene TRBV27 combines with J gene TRBJ1-5, with D possibly being TRBD1 (6 bases). V was trimmed by 8 bases and J by 0 bases, leaving 17 bases between them. This CDR3 has 16 amino acids. The germline CDR1 and CDR2 sequences are MNHEY and SMNVEV (reference sequence). The DNA for the CDR3 is TGTGCCAGCCGTCCGGCAGGGGAGTTTAGCAATCAGCCCCAGCATTTT. Amino acids: CASRPAGEFSNQPQHF.

In its sample, this clonotype was seen a few times. The V and J genes are TRBV5-8 and TRBJ1-1; D might be TRBD1 (5 bases). The CDR3 totals 15 residues. The V end was cut by 6 bases, the J end by 3 bases, with 18 bases between. CDR1 and CDR2 (germline): SGHTS, YDEGEE. The CDR3 reads CASTLMGVSYTEAFF. For the CDR3, the DNA is TGTGCCAGCACCCTTATGGGGGTTTCGTACACTGAAGCTTTCTTT.

The CDR3 DNA reads as TGTGCCAGTAGTATGGGCCAGGGGATCGTAGAAACCGGGGAGCTGTTTTTT. It specifies CASSMGQGIVETGELFF. The chain uses TRBV19 and TRBJ2-2; TRBD1 is a possible D gene (6 bases). V was trimmed by 3 bases and J by 5 bases, leaving 19 bases between them. The CDR3 is 17 residues long. Per the germline V gene, CDR1 is LNHDA and CDR2 is SQIVND (reference sequence).

This chain links TRBV2 with TRBJ1-5; no reliable D call. The CDR3 spans 13 residues. Per germline, CDR1 SNHLY and CDR2 FYNNEI. Trimming left V 2 bases short and J 4 bases short, with 6 bases between. The CDR3 region is CASSERGNQPQHF. The CDR3 bases are TGTGCCAGCAGTGAAAGAGGTAATCAGCCCCAGCATTTT.

In its sample, this clonotype was seen many times. This sequence joins TRBV7-2 and TRBJ1-1; maybe TRBD1 (5 bases). This CDR3 comprises 12 residues. The germline V gene has CDR1 SGHTA and CDR2 FQGNSA. The ends were cut back, 5 bases at V and 10 bases at J, with 14 bases in the middle. The CDR3 region is CASSRDPLVAFF. CDR3 nucleotides: TGTGCCAGCAGCAGGGACCCCCTTGTAGCTTTCTTT.

This clonotype was found many times. V usage is TRBV5-4 and J usage is TRBJ2-3, with 11 nucleotides matching TRBD2. Looked up from germline, CDR1 is SGHNT and CDR2 is YYREEE (reference sequence). The CDR3 runs to 14 residues. The CDR3, as DNA: TGTGAATGGGATAGCGGGGGGGCTGGAGATACGCAGTATTTT. Translated: CEWDSGGAGDTQYF.

Details on this clonotype: A much larger clone sits a single nucleotide away, making a read error possible. V and J are TRBV2 and TRBJ1-1, with D uncertain. The germline V gene has CDR1 SNHLY and CDR2 FYNNEI. V lost 6 bases and J 7 bases, leaving 18 bases between the germline ends. CDR3 length: 14 amino acids. The CDR3 DNA sequence: TGTGCCAGCAGCGAGACCTCCGGAGGTAGTGAAGCTTTCTTT. Translated, it gives CASSETSGGSEAFF.

On this clonotype: It may be a read error: a sequence one base away is much more abundant. This sequence joins TRBV7-9 and TRBJ2-3, with TRBD1 matching 7 bases. From germline, CDR1 is SEHNR and CDR2 FQNEAQ (reference sequence). V lost 5 bases, J lost 2 bases, and 10 bases stayed unmatched. This CDR3 has 16 residues. DNA for the CDR3: TGTGCCAGCAGCCTCACCGGACAGGCTTTCACAGATACGCAGTATTTT. This sequence encodes CASSLTGQAFTDTQYF.

Turning to this clonotype: A much larger clone sits a single nucleotide away, making a read error possible. This sequence joins TRBV6-6 and TRBJ2-3; TRBD1 agrees at 7 bases. Germline V gene lookup returns CDR1 MNHNY and CDR2 SVGAGI (reference sequence). V shed 5 bases and J 2 bases; nucleotides not matched to a gene: 7. This CDR3 contains 15 residues. CDR3: CASSESDRATDTQYF. Here the CDR3 DNA reads TGTGCCAGCAGTGAGTCCGACAGGGCCACAGATACGCAGTATTTT.

This chain uses TRBV7-9 with TRBJ2-7; D is ambiguous. Looked up from germline, CDR1 is SEHNR and CDR2 is FQNEAQ (reference sequence). V lost 1 base, J lost 6 bases, and 10 bases lay in between. The CDR3 sequence is 13 residues long. The CDR3: CASSLVATPEQYF. The DNA of the CDR3 is TGTGCCAGCAGCTTAGTGGCGACGCCCGAGCAGTACTTC.

This clonotype has just a few counts. The V and J genes are TRBV12-3 or TRBV12-4 and TRBJ2-7; D assignment may be TRBD1 or TRBD2 (5 bases each). Trimming removed 6 bases at V and 4 bases at J, with 19 bases between. CDR3 size: 15 residues. The CDR3 loop is CASSDLGLANYEQYF. As DNA, the CDR3 is TGTGCCAGCAGCGATTTGGGGCTAGCTAATTACGAGCAGTACTTC.

This clonotype has at least ten counts. V and J are TRBV4-3 and TRBJ2-3; TRBD2 agrees at 9 bases. Looked up from germline, CDR1 is LGHNA and CDR2 is YSLEER. The trim removed 0 bases at V and 2 bases at J, leaving 9 bases unmatched. The CDR3 runs to 18 residues. CDR3 in amino acids: CASSQDRPSGATTDTQYF. The CDR3 nucleotides read TGCGCCAGCAGCCAAGATCGTCCTAGCGGGGCCACCACAGATACGCAGTATTTT.

In this sample, this clonotype turned up many times. The V call is TRBV13, the J call TRBJ1-4, with 8 bases aligning to TRBD1. The germline gives CDR1 PRHDT, CDR2 FYEKMQ (reference sequence). V shed 4 bases and J 0 bases; nucleotides not matched to a gene: 10. This CDR3 comprises 18 residues. The CDR3 nucleotides read TGTGCCAGCAGCTCGCCGTCCGGACAGGGCTCAACTAATGAAAAACTGTTTTTT. This encodes CASSSPSGQGSTNEKLFF.

J is TRBJ2-1 and V is TRBV20-1, with 9 bases identical to TRBD2. V lost 1 base, J lost 7 bases, and 11 bases stayed unmatched. The CDR3 is made up of 16 amino acids. Germline V lookup: CDR1 DFQATT, CDR2 SNEGSKA (reference sequence). CDR3 in amino acids: CSARVEGGGAGNEQFF. The CDR3 DNA sequence: TGCAGTGCTAGAGTTGAGGGCGGGGGGGCCGGGAATGAGCAGTTCTTC.

This clonotype was counted only a few times. The chain employs TRBV3-1 and TRBJ2-3, with a weak D call TRBD2 (6 bases). V dropped 3 bases and J dropped 2 bases, with 21 bases sitting between them. The CDR3 totals 18 residues. Germline V gene data show CDR1 as LGHDT and CDR2 as YNNKEL (reference sequence). The CDR3 loop is CASSQGSRGPVPTDTQYF. The DNA for the CDR3 is TGTGCCAGCAGCCAGGGTTCGCGGGGACCTGTTCCCACAGATACGCAGTATTTT.